This T cell receptor (beta chain) was captured in a study of blood T cell repertoires in COVID-19. The J segment lost 0 bases and the V segment lost 5 bases, leaving 13 bases of the junction unmatched. There are 18 residues in the CDR3. The germline V gene has CDR1 SGHVS and CDR2 FNYEAQ. It was during active infection that Seattle patients were enrolled and then longitudinally followed. In the source study's methods: Amplification from reference gene primers served as the basis for estimated nucleated cell counts. Assay: immunoSEQ multiplex PCR; the TCRdb copy retains only in-frame clones and omits some. That table is the source of V, J and clone size, and D and trimming were worked out from the DNA. Found here are roughly 230,000 clones, around 90% of them singletons; the top ten hold approximately 2.3%.

This chain links TRBV7-6 with TRBJ1-5; 7 bases match TRBD1. The source of this sequence is a woman aged 60 to 75 with COVID-19, enrolled during active disease. Sequenced sample: peripheral blood. The CDR3: CASSPNPHAGGSNQPQHF. The CDR3 DNA reads as TGTGCCAGCAGCCCGAACCCCCACGCAGGGGGTAGCAATCAGCCCCAGCATTTT.